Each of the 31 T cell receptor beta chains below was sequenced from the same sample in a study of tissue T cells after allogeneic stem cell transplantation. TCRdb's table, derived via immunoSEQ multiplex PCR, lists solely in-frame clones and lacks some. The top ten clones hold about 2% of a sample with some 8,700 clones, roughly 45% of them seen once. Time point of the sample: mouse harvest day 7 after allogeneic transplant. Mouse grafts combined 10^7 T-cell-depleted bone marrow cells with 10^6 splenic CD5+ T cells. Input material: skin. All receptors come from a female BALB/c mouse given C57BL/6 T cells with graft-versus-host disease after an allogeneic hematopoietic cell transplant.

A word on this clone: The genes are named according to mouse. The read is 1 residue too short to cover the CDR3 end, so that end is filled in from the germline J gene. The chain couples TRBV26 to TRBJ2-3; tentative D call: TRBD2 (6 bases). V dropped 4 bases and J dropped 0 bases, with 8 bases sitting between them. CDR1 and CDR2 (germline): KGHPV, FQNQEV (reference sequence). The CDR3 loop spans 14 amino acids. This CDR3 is CASSHGGSAETLYF. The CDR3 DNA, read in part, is TGTGCCAGCAGTCACGGGGGGAGTGCAGAAACGCTGTAT.

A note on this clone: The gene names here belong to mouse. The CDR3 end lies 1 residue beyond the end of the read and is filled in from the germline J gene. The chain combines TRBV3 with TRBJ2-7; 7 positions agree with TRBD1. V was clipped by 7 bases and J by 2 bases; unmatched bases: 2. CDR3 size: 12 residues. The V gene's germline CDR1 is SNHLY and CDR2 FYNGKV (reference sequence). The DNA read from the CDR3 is TGTGCCAGCATCGGGACAGCCTATGAACAGTAC. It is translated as CASIGTAYEQY. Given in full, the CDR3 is CASIGTAYEQYF.

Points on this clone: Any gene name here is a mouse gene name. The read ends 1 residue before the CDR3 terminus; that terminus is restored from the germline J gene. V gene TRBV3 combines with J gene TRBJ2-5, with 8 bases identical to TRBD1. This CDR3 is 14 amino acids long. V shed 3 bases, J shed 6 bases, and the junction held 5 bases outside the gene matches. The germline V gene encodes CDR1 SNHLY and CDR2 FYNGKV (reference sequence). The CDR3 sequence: CASSFDRGGDTQYF. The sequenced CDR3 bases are TGTGCCAGCAGCTTTGACAGGGGTGGGGACACCCAGTAC.

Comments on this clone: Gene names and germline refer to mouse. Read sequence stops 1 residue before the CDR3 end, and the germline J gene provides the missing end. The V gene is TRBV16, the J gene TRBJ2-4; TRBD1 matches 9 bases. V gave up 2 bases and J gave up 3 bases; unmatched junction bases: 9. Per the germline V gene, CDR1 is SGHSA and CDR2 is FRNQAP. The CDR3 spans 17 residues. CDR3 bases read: TGTGCAAGCAGCTTATTCCGGGACAGGGATAGGCAAAACACCTTGTAC. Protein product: CASSLFRDRDRQNTLY. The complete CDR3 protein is CASSLFRDRDRQNTLYF.

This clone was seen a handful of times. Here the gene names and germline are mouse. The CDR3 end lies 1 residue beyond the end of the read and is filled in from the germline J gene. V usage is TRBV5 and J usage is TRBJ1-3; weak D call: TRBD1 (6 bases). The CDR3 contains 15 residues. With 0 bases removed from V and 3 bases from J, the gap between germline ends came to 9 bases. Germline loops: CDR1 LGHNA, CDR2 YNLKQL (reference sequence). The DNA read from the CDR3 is TGTGCCAGCAGCCAAGATCCCAGGGGTGGAAATACGCTCTAT. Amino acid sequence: CASSQDPRGGNTLY. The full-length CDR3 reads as CASSQDPRGGNTLYF.

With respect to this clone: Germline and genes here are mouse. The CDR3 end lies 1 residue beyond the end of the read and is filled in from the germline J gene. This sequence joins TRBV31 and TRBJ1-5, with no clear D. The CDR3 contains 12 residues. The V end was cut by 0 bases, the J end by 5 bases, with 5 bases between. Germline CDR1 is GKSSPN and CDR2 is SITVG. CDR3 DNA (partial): TGTGCCTGGAGTCTAACCCACCAGGCTCCGCTT. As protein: CAWSLTHQAPL. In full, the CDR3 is CAWSLTHQAPLF.

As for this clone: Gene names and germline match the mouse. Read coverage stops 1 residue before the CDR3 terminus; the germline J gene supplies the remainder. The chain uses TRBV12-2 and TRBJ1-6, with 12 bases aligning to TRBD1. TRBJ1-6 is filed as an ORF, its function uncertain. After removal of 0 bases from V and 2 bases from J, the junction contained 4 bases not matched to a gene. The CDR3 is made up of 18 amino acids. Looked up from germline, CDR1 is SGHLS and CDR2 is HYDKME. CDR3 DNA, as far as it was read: TGTGCCAGCTCTCTCTCCGGGACAGGGGGCGCCTATAATTCGCCCCTCTAC. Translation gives CASSLSGTGGAYNSPLY. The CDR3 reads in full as CASSLSGTGGAYNSPLYF.

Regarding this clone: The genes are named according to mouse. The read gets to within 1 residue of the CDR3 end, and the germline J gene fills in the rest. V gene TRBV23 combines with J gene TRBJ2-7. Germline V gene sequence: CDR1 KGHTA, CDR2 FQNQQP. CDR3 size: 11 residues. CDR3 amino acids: CSSSQSYEQYF. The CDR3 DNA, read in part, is TGCTCCAGCAGTCAGTCCTATGAACAGTAC.

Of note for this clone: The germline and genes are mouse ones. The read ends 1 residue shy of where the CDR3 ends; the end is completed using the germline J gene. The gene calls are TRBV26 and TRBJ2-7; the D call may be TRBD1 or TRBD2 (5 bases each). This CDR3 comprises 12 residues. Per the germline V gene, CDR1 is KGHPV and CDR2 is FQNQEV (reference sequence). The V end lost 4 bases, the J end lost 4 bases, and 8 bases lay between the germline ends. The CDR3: CASSRDGYEQYF. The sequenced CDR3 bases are TGTGCCAGCAGTCGGGACGGTTATGAACAGTAC.

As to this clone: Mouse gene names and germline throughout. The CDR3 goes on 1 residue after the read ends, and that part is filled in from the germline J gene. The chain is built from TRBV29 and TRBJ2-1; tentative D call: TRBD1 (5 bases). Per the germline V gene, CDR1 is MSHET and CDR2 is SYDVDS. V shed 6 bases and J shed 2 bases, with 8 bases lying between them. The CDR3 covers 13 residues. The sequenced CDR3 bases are TGTGCTAGCAGATTCAGGGACTATGCTGAGCAGTTC. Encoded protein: CASRFRDYAEQF. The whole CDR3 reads CASRFRDYAEQFF.

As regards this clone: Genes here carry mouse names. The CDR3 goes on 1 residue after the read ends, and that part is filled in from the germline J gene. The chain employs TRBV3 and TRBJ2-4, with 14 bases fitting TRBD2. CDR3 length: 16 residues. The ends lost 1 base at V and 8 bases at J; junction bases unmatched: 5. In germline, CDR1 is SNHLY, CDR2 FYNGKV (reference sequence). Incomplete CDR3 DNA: TGTGCCAGCAGCTTAGAGGGACTGGGGGGGCGTCTCACCTTGTAC. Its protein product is CASSLEGLGGRLTLY. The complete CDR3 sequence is CASSLEGLGGRLTLYF.

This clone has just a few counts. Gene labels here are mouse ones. The part of the CDR3 DNA that was read is TGTGCCAGCAGCTTAGGTTTTAGTGCAGAAACGCTGTAT. Protein sequence: CASSLGFSAETLY. The CDR3 as a whole reads CASSLGFSAETLYF. This chain uses TRBV3 with TRBJ2-3; no firm D call. Read sequence stops 1 residue before the CDR3 end, and the germline J gene provides the missing end. Germline V gene lookup returns CDR1 SNHLY and CDR2 FYNGKV (reference sequence). Between the trimmed V and J ends, which lost 1 base and 0 bases, there was a span of 5 bases. The CDR3 is 14 residues long.

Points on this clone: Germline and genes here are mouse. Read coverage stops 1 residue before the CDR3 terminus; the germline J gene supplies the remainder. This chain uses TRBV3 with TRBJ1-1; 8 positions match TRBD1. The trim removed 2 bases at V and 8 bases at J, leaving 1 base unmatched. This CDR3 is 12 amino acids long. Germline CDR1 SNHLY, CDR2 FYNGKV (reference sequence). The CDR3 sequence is CASSLQGAEVFF. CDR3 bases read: TGTGCCAGCAGCTTACAGGGGGCGGAAGTCTTC.

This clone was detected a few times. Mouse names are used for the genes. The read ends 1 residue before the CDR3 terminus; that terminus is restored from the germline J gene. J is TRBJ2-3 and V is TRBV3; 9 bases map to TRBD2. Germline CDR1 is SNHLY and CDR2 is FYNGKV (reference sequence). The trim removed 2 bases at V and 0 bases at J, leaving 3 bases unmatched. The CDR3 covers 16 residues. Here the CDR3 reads CASSLLGGSSAETLYF. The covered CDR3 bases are TGTGCCAGCAGCTTACTGGGGGGGTCTAGTGCAGAAACGCTGTAT.

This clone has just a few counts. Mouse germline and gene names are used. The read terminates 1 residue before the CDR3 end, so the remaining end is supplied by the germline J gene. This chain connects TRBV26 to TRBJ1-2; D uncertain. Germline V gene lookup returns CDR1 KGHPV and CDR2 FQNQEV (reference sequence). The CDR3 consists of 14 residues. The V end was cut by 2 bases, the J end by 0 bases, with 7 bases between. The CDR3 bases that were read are TGTGCCAGCAGTCTGAGGTCTGCAAACTCCGACTACACC. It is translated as CASSLRSANSDYT. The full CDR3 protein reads CASSLRSANSDYTF. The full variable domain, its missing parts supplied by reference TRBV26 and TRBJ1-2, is NSKVIQTPRYLVKGQGQKAKMRCIPEKGHPVVFWYQQNKNNEFKFLINFQNQEVLQQIDMTEKRFSAECPSNSPCSLEIQSSEAGDSALYLCASSLRSANSDYTFGSGTRLLVI.

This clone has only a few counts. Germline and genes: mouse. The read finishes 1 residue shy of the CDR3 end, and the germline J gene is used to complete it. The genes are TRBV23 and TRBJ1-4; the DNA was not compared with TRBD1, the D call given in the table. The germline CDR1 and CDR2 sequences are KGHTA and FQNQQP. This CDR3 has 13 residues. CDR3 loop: CSSSRDSPERLFF. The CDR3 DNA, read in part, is TGCTCCAGCAGTCGGGACAGCCCGGAAAGATTATTT. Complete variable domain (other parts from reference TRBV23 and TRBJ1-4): DAAVTQKPRYLIKMKGQEAEMKCIPEKGHTAVFWYQQKQSKELKFLIYFQNQQPLDQIDMVKERFSAVCPSSSLCSLGIRTCEAEDSALYLCSSSRDSPERLFFGHGTKLSVL.

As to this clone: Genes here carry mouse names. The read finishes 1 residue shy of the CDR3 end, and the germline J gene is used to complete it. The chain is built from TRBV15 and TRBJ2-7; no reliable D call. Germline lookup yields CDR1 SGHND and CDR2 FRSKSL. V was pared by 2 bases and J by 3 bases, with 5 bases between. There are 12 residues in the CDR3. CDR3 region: CASSLSVYEQYF. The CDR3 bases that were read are TGTGCCAGCAGTTTATCAGTCTATGAACAGTAC.

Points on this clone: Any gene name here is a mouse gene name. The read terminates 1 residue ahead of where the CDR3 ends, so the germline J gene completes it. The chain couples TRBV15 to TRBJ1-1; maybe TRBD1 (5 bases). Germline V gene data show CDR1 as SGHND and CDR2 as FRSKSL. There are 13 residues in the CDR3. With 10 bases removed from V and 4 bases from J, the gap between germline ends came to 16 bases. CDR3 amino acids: CATTPSRATEVFF. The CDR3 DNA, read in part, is TGTGCCACTACCCCGAGCAGGGCCACAGAAGTCTTC.

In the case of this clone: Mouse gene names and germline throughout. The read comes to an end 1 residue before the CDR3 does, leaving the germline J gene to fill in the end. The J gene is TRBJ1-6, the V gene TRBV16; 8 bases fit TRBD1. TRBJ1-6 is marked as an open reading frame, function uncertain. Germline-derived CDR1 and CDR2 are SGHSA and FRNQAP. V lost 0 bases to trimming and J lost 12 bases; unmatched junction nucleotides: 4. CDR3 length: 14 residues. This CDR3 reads CASSLDTGTGPLYF. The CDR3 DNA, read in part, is TGTGCAAGCAGCTTAGATACCGGGACAGGGCCCCTCTAC.

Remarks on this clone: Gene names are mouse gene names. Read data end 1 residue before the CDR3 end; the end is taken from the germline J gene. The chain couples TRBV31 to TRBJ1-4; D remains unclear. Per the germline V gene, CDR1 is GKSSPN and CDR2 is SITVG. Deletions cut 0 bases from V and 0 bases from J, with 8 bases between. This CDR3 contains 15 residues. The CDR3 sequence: CAWSLSALSNERLFF. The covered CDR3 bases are TGTGCCTGGAGTCTATCAGCCCTTTCCAACGAAAGATTATTT. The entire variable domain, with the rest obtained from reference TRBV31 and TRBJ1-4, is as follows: AQTIHQWPVAEIKAVGSPLSLGCTIKGKSSPNLYWYWQATGGTLQQLFYSITVGQVESVVQLNLSASRPKDDQFILSTEKLLLSHSGFYLCAWSLSALSNERLFFGHGTKLSVL.

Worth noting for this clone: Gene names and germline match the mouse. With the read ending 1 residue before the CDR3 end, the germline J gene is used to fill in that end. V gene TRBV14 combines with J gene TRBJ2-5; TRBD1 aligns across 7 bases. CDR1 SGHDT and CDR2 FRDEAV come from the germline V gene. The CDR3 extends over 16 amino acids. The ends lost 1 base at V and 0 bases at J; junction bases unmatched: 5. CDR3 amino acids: CASSFRQGVNQDTQYF. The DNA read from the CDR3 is TGTGCCAGCAGTTTCAGACAGGGAGTTAACCAAGACACCCAGTAC.

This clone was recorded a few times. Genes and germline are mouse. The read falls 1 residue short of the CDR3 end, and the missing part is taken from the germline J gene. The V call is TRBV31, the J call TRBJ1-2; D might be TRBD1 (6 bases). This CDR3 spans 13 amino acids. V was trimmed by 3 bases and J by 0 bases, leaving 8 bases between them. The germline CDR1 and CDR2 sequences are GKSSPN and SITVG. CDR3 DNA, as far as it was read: TGTGCCTGGAGGGACAGAGCAAACTCCGACTACACC. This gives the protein CAWRDRANSDYT. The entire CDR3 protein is CAWRDRANSDYTF.

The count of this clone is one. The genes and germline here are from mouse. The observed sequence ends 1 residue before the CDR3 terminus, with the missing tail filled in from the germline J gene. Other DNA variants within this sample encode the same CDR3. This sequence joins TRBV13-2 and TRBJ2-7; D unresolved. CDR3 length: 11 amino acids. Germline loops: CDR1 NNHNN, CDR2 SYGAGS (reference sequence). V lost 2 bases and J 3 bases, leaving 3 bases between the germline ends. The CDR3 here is CASGEGYEQYF. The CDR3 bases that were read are TGTGCCAGCGGTGAGGGCTATGAACAGTAC.

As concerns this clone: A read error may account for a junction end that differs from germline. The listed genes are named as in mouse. The CDR3 DNA, read in part, is TGTACCAGCAGGCTGCCCAATTCTGGAAATACGCTCTAT. It yields the protein CTSRLPNSGNTLY. The whole CDR3 protein reads CTSRLPNSGNTLYF. This chain links TRBV26 with TRBJ1-3, with D hard to call. The read gets to within 1 residue of the CDR3 end, and the germline J gene fills in the rest. Germline assignment: CDR1 KGHPV and CDR2 FQNQEV (reference sequence). This CDR3 spans 14 amino acids.

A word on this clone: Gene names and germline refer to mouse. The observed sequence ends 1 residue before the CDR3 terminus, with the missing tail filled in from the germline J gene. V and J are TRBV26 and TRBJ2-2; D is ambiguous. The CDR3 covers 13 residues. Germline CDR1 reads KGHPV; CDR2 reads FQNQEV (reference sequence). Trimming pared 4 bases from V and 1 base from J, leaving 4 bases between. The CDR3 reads CASSQKNTGQLYF. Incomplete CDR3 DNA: TGTGCCAGCAGTCAGAAAAACACCGGGCAGCTCTAC.

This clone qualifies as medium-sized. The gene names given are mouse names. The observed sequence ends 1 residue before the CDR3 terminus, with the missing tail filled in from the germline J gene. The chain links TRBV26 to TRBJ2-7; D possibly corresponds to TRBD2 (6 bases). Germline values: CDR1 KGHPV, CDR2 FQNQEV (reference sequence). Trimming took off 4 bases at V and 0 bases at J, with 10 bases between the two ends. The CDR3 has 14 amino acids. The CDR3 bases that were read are TGTGCCAGCAGTCCCAGACTGGACTCCTATGAACAGTAC. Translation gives CASSPRLDSYEQY. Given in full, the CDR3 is CASSPRLDSYEQYF.

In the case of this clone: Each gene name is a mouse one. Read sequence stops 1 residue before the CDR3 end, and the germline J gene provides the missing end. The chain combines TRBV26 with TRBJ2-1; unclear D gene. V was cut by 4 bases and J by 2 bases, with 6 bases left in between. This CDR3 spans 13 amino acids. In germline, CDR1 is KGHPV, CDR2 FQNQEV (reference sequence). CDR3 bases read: TGTGCCAGCAGTCCCAGATACTATGCTGAGCAGTTC. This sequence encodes CASSPRYYAEQF. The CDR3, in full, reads CASSPRYYAEQFF.

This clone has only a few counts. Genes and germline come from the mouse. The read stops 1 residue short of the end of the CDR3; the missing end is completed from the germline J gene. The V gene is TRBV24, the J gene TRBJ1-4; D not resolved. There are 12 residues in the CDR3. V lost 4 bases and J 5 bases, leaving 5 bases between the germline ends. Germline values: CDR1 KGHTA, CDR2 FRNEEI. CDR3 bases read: TGTGCCAGCAGTCGTCAAAACGAAAGATTATTT. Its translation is CASSRQNERLF. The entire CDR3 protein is CASSRQNERLFF.

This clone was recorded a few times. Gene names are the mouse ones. Here the CDR3 reads CASSRGNQDTQYF. The sequenced CDR3 bases are TGTGCCAGCAGTCGGGGTAACCAAGACACCCAGTAC. V gene TRBV26 combines with J gene TRBJ2-5, with D hard to call. The DNA ends 1 residue before the CDR3 does, and the rest of the CDR3 is filled in from the germline J gene. Germline V gene data show CDR1 as KGHPV and CDR2 as FQNQEV (reference sequence). V shed 4 bases and J shed 0 bases, with 5 bases lying between them. The CDR3 sequence is 13 residues long.

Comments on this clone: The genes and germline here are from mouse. CDR3 sequence reads: CASSLDPPSYNSPLYF. The sequenced CDR3 bases are TGTGCCAGCAGCTTAGATCCCCCTTCCTATAATTCGCCCCTCTAC. The chain carries TRBV3 and TRBJ1-6; D gene unclear. The CDR3 extends 1 residue past the end of the read, so its final part is completed from the germline J gene. TRBJ1-6 is an ORF, and what it does is uncertain. Germline V lookup: CDR1 SNHLY, CDR2 FYNGKV (reference sequence). V was trimmed by 1 base and J by 0 bases, leaving 7 bases between them. The CDR3 covers 16 residues.

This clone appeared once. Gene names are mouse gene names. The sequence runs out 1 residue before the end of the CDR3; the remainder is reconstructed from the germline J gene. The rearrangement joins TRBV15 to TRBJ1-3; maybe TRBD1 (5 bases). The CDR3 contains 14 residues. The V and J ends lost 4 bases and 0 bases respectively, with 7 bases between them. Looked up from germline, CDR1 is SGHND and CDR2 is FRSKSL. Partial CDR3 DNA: TGTGCCAGCAGTTATGGGGGTTCTGGAAATACGCTCTAT. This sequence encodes CASSYGGSGNTLY. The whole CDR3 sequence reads CASSYGGSGNTLYF.